This T cell receptor beta chain was sequenced for a study of read filtering for tumor transcriptome and immune sequencing. Study-wide context: Revised staging placed eight or nine patients in R-ISS I, about 17 in II, over 5 in III.

From approximately 430 ng of RNA, a library with molecular barcoded alpha/delta and beta/gamma adaptors was made. TCRdb reprocessed the reads with MiXCR, giving one entry per CDR3 protein. The sample lists fewer than 30,000 distinct CDR3 sequences, around 20% seen once, with about 17% in the top ten. The V and J ends lost 5 bases and 3 bases respectively, with 10 bases between them. This CDR3 comprises 13 residues. Germline CDR1 reads SGHVS; CDR2 reads FNYEAQ. The clonotype originates from a donor at least 40 years old with multiple myeloma. Sequenced: a population of CD138-negative cells sorted from bone marrow. This chain joins TRBV7-6 and TRBJ1-1, with D hard to call. The CDR3, as DNA: TGTGCCAGCAGCCTTCAGGACGACACTGAAGCTTTCTTT. Encoded protein: CASSLQDDTEAFF.